The entry below gives a single T cell receptor (beta chain) sequence along with its context. The data derive from a study of blood T cell repertoires in COVID-19. Study background: Specimens from acute and convalescent COVID-19 originated in the United States, Italy and Spain. Nucleic acid was either cDNA or gDNA, and it came from T cells, B-cell-depleted T cells, or PBMCs.

One Seattle source followed patients from active infection through their disease course. This CDR3 comprises 13 residues. V was shortened by 5 bases and J by 9 bases, with 11 bases between the two germline ends. In germline, CDR1 is MDHEN, CDR2 SYDVKM. The assay was immunoSEQ multiplex PCR, and TCRdb's table has in-frame clones only and misses some. The sample consists of about 130,000 clones, approximately 89% of them appearing once. V is TRBV28 and J is TRBJ1-6; D is undetermined. This TCR came from a woman aged 80 or over with COVID-19, enrolled during active disease. Sequencing was done on a sample of peripheral blood. The CDR3 DNA reads TGTGCCAGCAGTCCCAACAGTCCTTCACCCCTCCACTTT. This sequence encodes CASSPNSPSPLHF.